The 31 T cell receptor beta chains below come from one sample, sequenced in a study of T cell responses to AZD1222 COVID-19 vaccine (dated by TCRdb to about 2021). Libraries were built with the immunoSEQ multiplex PCR assay. Imported from immuneACCESS, the table was reduced by TCRdb to in-frame sequences with V and J called. These copies leave out some clones; in studies compared against another copy, an unresolved V gene accounts for under half, and the cause of the remainder is not known. For this sample there are fewer than 200,000 clones; 85% to 90% appear just once. The ten largest clones add up to under 14% of the sample. The time point tag for this specimen amounts to: about 28 days (+/-7) after the second vaccine dose. The sequenced sample was peripheral blood, obtained 28 days after the second AZD1222 dose. These receptors originate from an adult who received the AZD1222 COVID-19 vaccine.

The rearrangement joins TRBV5-4 to TRBJ2-5, with 7 bases aligning to TRBD1. The germline CDR1 and CDR2 sequences are SGHNT and YYREEE (reference sequence). The J segment lost 7 bases and the V segment lost 4 bases, leaving 10 bases of the junction unmatched. The CDR3 consists of 14 residues. CDR3 in amino acids: CASSPTGTLGTQYF. The CDR3 DNA reads as TGTGCCAGCAGCCCGACAGGGACCTTGGGGACCCAGTACTTC.

The chain uses TRBV11-2 and TRBJ2-3; D is ambiguous. The germline V gene has CDR1 SGHAT and CDR2 FQNNGV. The V end was cut by 4 bases, the J end by 0 bases, with 14 bases between. The CDR3 has 16 residues. The CDR3 nucleotides read TGTGCCAGCAGCTCCCTGACGGTCCCTAGCACAGATACGCAGTATTTT. Translation gives CASSSLTVPSTDTQYF.

The chain combines TRBV7-2 with TRBJ1-6; no firm D call. The germline V and J ends were trimmed by 5 bases and 4 bases, with 3 bases remaining between them. CDR1 is SGHTA, CDR2 FQGNSA, per germline. CDR3 length: 12 residues. The CDR3 coding sequence is TGTGCCAGCAGCCGGTATAATTCACCCCTCCACTTT. Translation gives CASSRYNSPLHF.

V and J are TRBV12-3 or TRBV12-4 and TRBJ2-5; D remains unclear. This CDR3 contains 12 residues. V was cut by 2 bases and J by 4 bases, with 5 bases left in between. This chain's CDR3 is CASSLRAETQYF. The CDR3 DNA sequence: TGTGCCAGCAGTTTACGCGCAGAGACCCAGTACTTC.

The V and J genes are TRBV3-1 (or the pseudogene TRBV3-2) and TRBJ2-5; 7 positions match TRBD1. The germline V gene has CDR1 LGHDT and CDR2 YNNKEL (reference sequence). The ends lost 5 bases at V and 4 bases at J; junction bases unmatched: 4. This CDR3 comprises 13 residues. Here the CDR3 reads CASSWTGVETQYF. The CDR3 coding sequence is TGTGCCAGCAGCTGGACAGGAGTAGAGACCCAGTACTTC.

Only one count was recorded for this clone. CDR3 DNA: TGTGCCATCAGTGGGTCGGCAGCAGATACGCAGTATTTT. The encoded protein is CAISGSAADTQYF. V is TRBV10-3 and J is TRBJ2-3; D is uncertain. The V end was cut by 4 bases, the J end by 4 bases, with 9 bases between. Germline V CDR1 and CDR2: ENHRY, SYGVKD. The CDR3 runs to 13 residues.

The chain has TRBV6-5 and TRBJ2-3; 7 nucleotides match TRBD1. Trimming cost V 6 bases and J 3 bases; bases outside gene matches: 6. The CDR3 is 14 residues long. Germline lookup yields CDR1 MNHEY and CDR2 SVGAGI. CDR3 DNA sequence: TGTGCCAGCAGACCAGGGACAGTTACAGATACGCAGTATTTT. Residues: CASRPGTVTDTQYF.

The rearrangement uses TRBV6-2 or TRBV6-3 and TRBJ1-1, with D unclear. The CDR3 has 13 residues. Germline V gives CDR1 MNHEY, CDR2 SVGEGT. The V gene lost 4 bases and the J gene lost 4 bases, with 10 bases spanning the gap. The CDR3 sequence is CASSLYRTTEAFF. CDR3 sequence (DNA): TGTGCCAGCAGTTTGTATCGGACCACTGAAGCTTTCTTT.

The V call is TRBV7-9, the J call TRBJ1-3, with D perhaps matching TRBD1 (5 bases). Germline assignment: CDR1 SEHNR and CDR2 FQNEAQ (reference sequence). V was cut by 5 bases and J by 8 bases, with 16 bases left in between. This CDR3 region has 14 residues. CDR3 sequence (DNA): TGTGCCAGCAGCCAAGACAGCCCCGTGGACACCATATATTTT. Its protein is CASSQDSPVDTIYF.

The genes are TRBV3-1 (or the pseudogene TRBV3-2) and TRBJ2-3; 11 positions match TRBD2. V shed 0 bases and J 3 bases; nucleotides not matched to a gene: 8. The germline CDR1 and CDR2 sequences are LGHDT and YNNKEL (reference sequence). This CDR3 spans 18 amino acids. Here the CDR3 reads CASSQDPRLAGSTDTQYF. In nucleotides, the CDR3 is TGTGCCAGCAGCCAAGATCCCAGACTAGCGGGGAGTACAGATACGCAGTATTTT.

V gene TRBV11-3 combines with J gene TRBJ2-3; D remains ambiguous. CDR1 is SGHNT, CDR2 YENEEA, per germline. The CDR3 runs 12 residues. The V gene lost 5 bases and the J gene lost 5 bases, with 8 bases spanning the gap. CDR3 protein: CASSQTEDTQYF. In DNA form, the CDR3 reads TGTGCCAGCAGCCAAACAGAAGATACGCAGTATTTT.

CDR3: CASSRGGDTDTQYF. In DNA form, the CDR3 reads TGTGCCAGCAGCCGGGGGGGAGACACAGATACGCAGTATTTT. The J gene is TRBJ2-3, the V gene TRBV6-6; 8 nucleotides line up with TRBD2. Trimming at V came to 6 bases and at J to 2 bases, leaving 4 bases not matched to a gene. This CDR3 contains 14 residues. Germline assignment: CDR1 MNHNY and CDR2 SVGAGI (reference sequence).

The chain links TRBV30 to TRBJ1-1; D is uncertain. V lost 3 bases to trimming and J lost 1 base, with 6 bases between them. The CDR3 extends over 12 amino acids. Germline V CDR1 and CDR2: GTSNPN, SVGIG (reference sequence). Here the CDR3 reads CAWRFQNTEAFF. In nucleotides, the CDR3 is TGTGCCTGGAGATTCCAGAACACTGAAGCTTTCTTT. Drawing the rest from reference TRBV30 and TRBJ1-1, the complete variable domain is SQTIHQWPATLVQPVGSPLSLECTVEGTSNPNLYWYRQAAGRGLQLLFYSVGIGQISSEVPQNLSASRPQDRQFILSSKKLLLSDSGFYLCAWRFQNTEAFFGQGTRLTVV.

V usage is TRBV19 and J usage is TRBJ1-4; the D gene is possibly TRBD1 (5 bases). The CDR3 has 12 residues. Germline V gene data show CDR1 as LNHDA and CDR2 as SQIVND (reference sequence). V dropped 9 bases and J dropped 4 bases, with 9 bases sitting between them. CDR3 sequence reads: CASGTINEKLFF. CDR3 DNA sequence: TGTGCCAGCGGGACCATTAATGAAAAACTGTTTTTT.

V and J are TRBV5-4 and TRBJ1-2, with TRBD1 matching 7 bases. Trimming cost V 4 bases and J 8 bases; bases outside gene matches: 14. The CDR3 loop spans 15 amino acids. Germline V lookup: CDR1 SGHNT, CDR2 YYREEE (reference sequence). CDR3: CASSPQVSGTEGYTF. The CDR3 nucleotides are TGTGCCAGCAGCCCGCAGGTATCGGGGACAGAGGGCTACACCTTC.

V usage is TRBV28 and J usage is TRBJ1-3, with D unclear. Germline CDR1 is MDHEN and CDR2 is SYDVKM. The CDR3 totals 12 residues. Between the trimmed V and J ends, which lost 5 bases and 4 bases, there was a span of 6 bases. The CDR3 protein is CASSPRGNTIYF. Written as DNA, the CDR3 is TGTGCCAGCAGTCCAAGGGGAAACACCATATATTTT.

The chain carries TRBV27 and TRBJ2-6; D ambiguous. The germline V and J ends were trimmed by 3 bases and 1 base, with 10 bases remaining between them. The germline CDR1 and CDR2 sequences are MNHEY and SMNVEV (reference sequence). There are 16 residues in the CDR3. The CDR3 sequence: CASSFSALSGANVLTF. The CDR3 DNA reads TGTGCCAGCAGTTTCTCCGCCTTATCTGGGGCCAACGTCCTGACTTTC.

Notes on this clone: It may be a read error: a sequence one base away is much more abundant. The V and J genes are TRBV7-7 and TRBJ2-2; 7 bases are a match to TRBD1. The J segment lost 2 bases and the V segment lost 5 bases, leaving 5 bases of the junction unmatched. CDR1 SSHAT and CDR2 FNYEAQ come from the germline V gene (reference sequence). CDR3 length: 15 residues. The chain's CDR3 is CASSLGQLNTGELFF. CDR3 sequence (DNA): TGTGCCAGCAGCCTGGGACAGCTCAACACCGGGGAGCTGTTTTTT.

V gene TRBV7-3 combines with J gene TRBJ2-3; D is undetermined. CDR3 length: 16 residues. V was clipped by 1 base and J by 7 bases, with 18 bases between them. Germline V gene sequence: CDR1 SGHTA, CDR2 FQGTGA. Written as DNA, the CDR3 is TGTGCCAGCAGCTTAATGCCAGCAGAGACCCGTTATACGCAGTATTTT. It encodes CASSLMPAETRYTQYF.

The genes are TRBV30 and TRBJ1-2, with TRBD1 matching over 9 bases. Germline V gives CDR1 GTSNPN, CDR2 SVGIG (reference sequence). The CDR3 spans 12 residues. J was trimmed by 4 bases and V by 4 bases; bases with no gene match: 1. The CDR3 DNA reads as TGTGCCTGGACGACAGGGGGCTATGGCTACACCTTC. It codes for CAWTTGGYGYTF.

The J gene is TRBJ1-1, the V gene TRBV5-5, with D possibly TRBD1 on 6 matching bases. V was cut by 5 bases and J by 0 bases, with 8 bases left in between. Germline V gene lookup returns CDR1 SGHKS and CDR2 YYEKEE (reference sequence). CDR3 length: 13 residues. This CDR3 reads CASRTGVNTEAFF. The CDR3 region has the DNA TGTGCCAGCAGGACAGGAGTGAACACTGAAGCTTTCTTT.

This clone occurred a few times. V usage is TRBV30 and J usage is TRBJ1-3, with D uncertain. The CDR3 is 12 residues long. Trimming pared 7 bases from V and 4 bases from J, leaving 11 bases between. Germline CDR1 is GTSNPN and CDR2 is SVGIG (reference sequence). The CDR3 loop is CASSGGGNTIYF. CDR3 bases: TGTGCCTCATCCGGTGGGGGAAACACCATATATTTT.

This sequence joins TRBV6-5 and TRBJ2-1, with 10 bases aligning to TRBD2. Trimming removed 5 bases from V and 5 bases from J; junction bases left unmatched: 6. This CDR3 has 15 amino acids. CDR1 and CDR2 (germline): MNHEY, SVGAGI. The CDR3, as DNA: TGTGCCAGCAGTCCCCTAGCGGGGGCCGACAATGAGCAGTTCTTC. Translation gives CASSPLAGADNEQFF.

This clone was picked up one time. The chain recombines TRBV19 with TRBJ2-7; D gene uncertain. Germline values: CDR1 LNHDA, CDR2 SQIVND (reference sequence). Between the trimmed V and J ends, which lost 5 bases and 0 bases, there was a span of 11 bases. The length of the CDR3 is 14 residues. CDR3 coding DNA: TGTGCCAGTAGTCCGGGCCCGAGCTCCTACGAGCAGTACTTC. This gives the protein CASSPGPSSYEQYF.

A single count supports this clone. The chain has TRBV28 and TRBJ1-1, with D unresolved. The CDR3 sequence is 12 residues long. Trimming removed 2 bases at V and 9 bases at J, with 10 bases between. The germline V gene encodes CDR1 MDHEN and CDR2 SYDVKM. The CDR3 coding sequence is TGTGCCAGCAGTTTAACGACACGTAAAGCTTTCTTT. Translated: CASSLTTRKAFF.

The CDR3 loop reads CASSLDSGSRGEQYF. The CDR3 bases are TGCGCCAGCAGCTTGGATTCAGGGTCCCGAGGCGAGCAGTACTTC. This chain joins TRBV5-1 and TRBJ2-7; a possible D gene is TRBD1 (5 bases). CDR1 is SGHRS and CDR2 is YFSETQ in the germline V gene. V was trimmed by 0 bases and J by 6 bases, leaving 16 bases between them. The CDR3 extends over 15 amino acids.

The chain couples TRBV20-1 to TRBJ2-5; D remains unclear. CDR1 is DFQATT and CDR2 is SNEGSKA in the germline V gene (reference sequence). Trimming removed 6 bases from V and 1 base from J, with 3 bases in between. The CDR3 extends over 10 amino acids. CDR3 DNA: TGCAGTGCCACCCAAGAGACCCAGTACTTC. This encodes CSATQETQYF.

The V call is TRBV4-3, the J call TRBJ2-5; possible D gene TRBD2, 5 bases. The CDR3 is 14 residues long. The ends were cut back, 2 bases at V and 2 bases at J, with 9 bases in the middle. Germline lookup yields CDR1 LGHNA and CDR2 YSLEER. CDR3 protein: CASSQPLGQETQYF. The CDR3 coding sequence is TGCGCCAGCAGCCAACCACTAGGGCAAGAGACCCAGTACTTC.

The chain links TRBV27 to TRBJ1-2; no clear D gene. Trimming cost V 1 base and J 7 bases, with 16 bases left between them. The CDR3 is 15 amino acids. From germline, CDR1 is MNHEY and CDR2 SMNVEV (reference sequence). CDR3 protein: CASSLLGRSMGGYTF. CDR3 DNA: TGTGCCAGCAGTTTATTAGGACGCAGTATGGGTGGCTACACCTTC.

This clone occurred once. The J gene is TRBJ2-5, the V gene TRBV27; TRBD2 matches 8 bases. V shed 0 bases and J 6 bases; nucleotides not matched to a gene: 9. The CDR3 length is 16 residues. The germline gives CDR1 MNHEY, CDR2 SMNVEV (reference sequence). As DNA, the CDR3 is TGTGCCAGCAGTTTATCAGGGTCGGGGGGGCCAAAGACCCAGTACTTC. Encoded protein: CASSLSGSGGPKTQYF.

The chain combines TRBV7-2 with TRBJ2-5, with TRBD2 matching 8 bases. J was trimmed by 2 bases and V by 1 base; bases with no gene match: 6. This CDR3 region has 16 residues. Germline V lookup: CDR1 SGHTA, CDR2 FQGNSA. Written as DNA, the CDR3 is TGTGCCAGCAGCTTAGGGGTAGCGGGGTTACAAGAGACCCAGTACTTC. Protein: CASSLGVAGLQETQYF. Full variable domain (missing parts from reference TRBV7-2 and TRBJ2-5): GAGVSQSPSNKVTEKGKDVELRCDPISGHTALYWYRQSLGQGLEFLIYFQGNSAPDKSGLPSDRFSAERTGGSVSTLTIQRTQQEDSAVYLCASSLGVAGLQETQYFGPGTRLLVL.